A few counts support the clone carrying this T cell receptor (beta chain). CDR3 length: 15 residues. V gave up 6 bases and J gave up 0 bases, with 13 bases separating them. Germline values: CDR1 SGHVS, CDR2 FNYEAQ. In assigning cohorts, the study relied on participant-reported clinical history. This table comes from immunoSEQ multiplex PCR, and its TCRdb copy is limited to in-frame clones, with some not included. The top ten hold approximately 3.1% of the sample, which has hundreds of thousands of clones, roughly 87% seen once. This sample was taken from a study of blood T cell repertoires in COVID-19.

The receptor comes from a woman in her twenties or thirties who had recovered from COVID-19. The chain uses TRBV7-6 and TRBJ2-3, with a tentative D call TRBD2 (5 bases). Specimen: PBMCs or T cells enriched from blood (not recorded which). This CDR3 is CASRPRATSTDTQYF. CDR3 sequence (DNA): TGTGCCAGCAGACCGCGGGCGACCAGCACAGATACGCAGTATTTT.